This passage covers 7 T cell receptor beta chains from one sample sequenced in a study of blood T cells in healthy people across ages. Combining a sample-barcoded 5' primer with a J-beta primer mix, a second PCR ran for roughly 6 to 12 cycles. MiXCR, applied by TCRdb to the 5' RACE reads, yields one record per CDR3 protein. This sample has fewer than 2 million distinct CDR3 sequences, with more than 35% found just once. Sequenced sample: blood. The receptors derive from a human donor in good health.

In DNA form, the CDR3 reads TGTGCCAGCAGTTTATTAGAAAGCAATGAGCAGTTCTTC. Its translation is CASSLLESNEQFF. V and J are TRBV28 and TRBJ2-1, with D hard to call. This CDR3 region has 13 residues. V was shortened by 1 base and J by 6 bases, with 7 bases between the two germline ends. Looked up from germline, CDR1 is MDHEN and CDR2 is SYDVKM.

There are many counts of this clonotype. This chain connects TRBV5-1 to TRBJ2-3, with D perhaps matching TRBD1 (5 bases). Germline V gene lookup returns CDR1 SGHRS and CDR2 YFSETQ. Trimming took off 0 bases at V and 0 bases at J, with 5 bases between the two ends. This CDR3 region has 14 residues. As DNA, the CDR3 is TGCGCCAGCAGCTTGGAGGGGAGCACAGATACGCAGTATTTT. Encoded protein: CASSLEGSTDTQYF. The complete variable domain, with remaining parts taken from reference TRBV5-1 and TRBJ2-3, reads KAGVTQTPRYLIKTRGQQVTLSCSPISGHRSVSWYQQTPGQGLQFLFEYFSETQRNKGNFPGRFSGRQFSNSRSEMNVSTLELGDSALYLCASSLEGSTDTQYFGPGTRLTVL.

The chain has TRBV18 and TRBJ1-1; 9 bases map to TRBD1. The CDR3 totals 16 residues. Per the germline V gene, CDR1 is KGHSH and CDR2 is LQKENI. Trimming took 3 bases from V and 0 from J; bases not matched to a gene: 5. The CDR3 DNA follows: TGTGCCAGCTCACCGGCCGGGACAGGGATGAACACTGAAGCTTTCTTT. Its translation is CASSPAGTGMNTEAFF.

This clonotype was seen more than once but under ten times. This chain uses TRBV4-2 with TRBJ1-6; 8 bases fit TRBD1. The germline gives CDR1 LGHNA, CDR2 YNFKEQ. The CDR3 has 20 amino acids. V shed 5 bases, J shed 6 bases, and the junction held 21 bases outside the gene matches. CDR3 in amino acids: CASSLKADRGLQLSNSPLHF. The CDR3 region has the DNA TGTGCCAGCAGCTTAAAGGCCGACAGGGGTCTTCAACTTTCTAATTCACCCCTCCACTTT.

This clonotype has just a few counts. The chain is built from TRBV27 and TRBJ2-7; no firm D call. V was shortened by 4 bases and J by 2 bases, with 15 bases between the two germline ends. This CDR3 is 15 amino acids long. Germline V gene sequence: CDR1 MNHEY, CDR2 SMNVEV (reference sequence). This CDR3 reads CASSSLGSNPYEQYF. CDR3 sequence (DNA): TGTGCCAGCAGTTCCCTTGGGTCGAATCCCTACGAGCAGTACTTC.

This clonotype has just a few counts. One junction end does not reproduce the germline sequence, and a read error may be involved. The chain uses TRBV28 and TRBJ1-2; unclear D gene. This CDR3 contains 13 residues. Germline CDR1 MDHEN, CDR2 SYDVKM. The CDR3 coding sequence is TGCGCCAGCAGCCCTGGGGAGGACTATGGCTACACCTTC. Encoded protein: CASSPGEDYGYTF.

This chain connects TRBV10-3 to TRBJ2-3; 7 nucleotides line up with TRBD2. This CDR3 has 16 amino acids. The V gene end was trimmed by 3 bases and the J gene end by 3 bases; junction bases not matched to a gene: 9. The germline CDR1 and CDR2 sequences are ENHRY and SYGVKD. CDR3 nucleotides: TGTGCCATCAGTGATCGAGCGGGGAGGAGGACAGATACGCAGTATTTT. This sequence encodes CAISDRAGRRTDTQYF.